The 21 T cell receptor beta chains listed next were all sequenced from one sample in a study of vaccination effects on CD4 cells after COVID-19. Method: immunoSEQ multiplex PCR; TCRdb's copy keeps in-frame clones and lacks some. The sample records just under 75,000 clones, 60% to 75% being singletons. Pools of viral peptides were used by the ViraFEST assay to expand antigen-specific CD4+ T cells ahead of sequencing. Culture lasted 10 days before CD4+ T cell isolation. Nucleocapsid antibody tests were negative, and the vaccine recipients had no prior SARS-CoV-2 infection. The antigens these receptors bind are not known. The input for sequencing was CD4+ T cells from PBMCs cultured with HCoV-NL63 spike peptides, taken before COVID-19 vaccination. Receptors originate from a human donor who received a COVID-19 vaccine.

The DNA for the CDR3 is TGTGCCAGTAGGTCCTCCGGGACACCTAAAGCCAAAAACATTCAGTACTTC. Its translation: CASRSSGTPKAKNIQYF. The chain has TRBV19 and TRBJ2-4, with TRBD1 as a possible D gene (6 bases). The CDR3 spans 17 residues. V lost 6 bases to trimming and J lost 0 bases, with 18 bases between them. Germline CDR1 LNHDA, CDR2 SQIVND (reference sequence).

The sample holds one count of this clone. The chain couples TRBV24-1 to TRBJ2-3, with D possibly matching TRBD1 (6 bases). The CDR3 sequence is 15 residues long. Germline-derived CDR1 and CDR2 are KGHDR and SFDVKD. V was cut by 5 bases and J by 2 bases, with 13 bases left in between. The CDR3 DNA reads TGTGCCACCAGTGCCAGGGGTCGCGTCACAGATACGCAGTATTTT. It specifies CATSARGRVTDTQYF.

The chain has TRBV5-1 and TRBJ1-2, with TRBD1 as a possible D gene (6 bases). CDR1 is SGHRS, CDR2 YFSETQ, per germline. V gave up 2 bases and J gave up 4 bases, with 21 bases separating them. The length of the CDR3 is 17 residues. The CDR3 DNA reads TGCGCCAGCAGCTTTGTGGCAGGGGAGGAAAATTTCTATGGCTACACCTTC. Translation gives CASSFVAGEENFYGYTF.

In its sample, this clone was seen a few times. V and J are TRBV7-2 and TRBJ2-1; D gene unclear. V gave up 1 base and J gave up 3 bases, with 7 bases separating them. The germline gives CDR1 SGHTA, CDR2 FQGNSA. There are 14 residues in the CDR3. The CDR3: CASSLVQVYNEQFF. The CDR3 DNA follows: TGTGCCAGCAGCTTAGTTCAGGTCTACAATGAGCAGTTCTTC.

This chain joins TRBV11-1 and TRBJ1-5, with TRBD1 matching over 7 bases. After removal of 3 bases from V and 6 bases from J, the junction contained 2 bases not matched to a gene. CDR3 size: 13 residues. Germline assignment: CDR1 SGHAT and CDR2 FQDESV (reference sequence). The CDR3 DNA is TGTGCCAGCAGCTTCGACAGGGCTCAGCCCCAGCATTTT. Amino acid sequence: CASSFDRAQPQHF. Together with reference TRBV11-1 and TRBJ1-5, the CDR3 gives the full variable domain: EAEVAQSPRYKITEKSQAVAFWCDPISGHATLYWYRQILGQGPELLVQFQDESVVDDSQLPKDRFSAERLKGVDSTLKIQPAELGDSAMYLCASSFDRAQPQHFGDGTRLSIL.

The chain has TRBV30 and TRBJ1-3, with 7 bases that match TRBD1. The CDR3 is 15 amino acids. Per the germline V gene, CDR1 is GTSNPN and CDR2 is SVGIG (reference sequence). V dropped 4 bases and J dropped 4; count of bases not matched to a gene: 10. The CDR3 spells CAWTVGQPGGNTIYF. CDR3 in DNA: TGTGCCTGGACCGTGGGACAGCCGGGGGGAAACACCATATATTTT.

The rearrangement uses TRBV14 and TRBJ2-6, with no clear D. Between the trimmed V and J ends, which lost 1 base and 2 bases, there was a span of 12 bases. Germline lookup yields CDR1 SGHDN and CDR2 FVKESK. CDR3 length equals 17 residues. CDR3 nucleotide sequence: TGTGCCAGCAGCCAAGGCCCCGGCGGCACTGGGGCCAACGTCCTGACTTTC. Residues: CASSQGPGGTGANVLTF.

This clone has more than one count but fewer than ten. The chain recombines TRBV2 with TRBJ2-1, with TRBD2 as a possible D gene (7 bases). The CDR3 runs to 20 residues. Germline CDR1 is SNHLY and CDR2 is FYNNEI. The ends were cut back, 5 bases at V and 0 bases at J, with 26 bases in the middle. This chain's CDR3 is CASSNSAGAYGKTSYNEQFF. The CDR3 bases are TGTGCCAGCAGTAATAGCGCGGGGGCCTATGGGAAGACCTCCTACAATGAGCAGTTCTTC.

In nucleotides, the CDR3 is TGTGCCAGCAGTGAAGGCGGAATGGCAGGGTTCCCCCTATCCTCTGGAAACACCATATATTTT. The encoded protein is CASSEGGMAGFPLSSGNTIYF. The chain joins TRBV6-1 to TRBJ1-3; D is perhaps TRBD1 (5 bases). The CDR3 contains 21 residues. V was clipped by 1 base and J by 0 bases, with 25 bases between them. Germline-derived CDR1 and CDR2 are MNHNS and SASEGT.

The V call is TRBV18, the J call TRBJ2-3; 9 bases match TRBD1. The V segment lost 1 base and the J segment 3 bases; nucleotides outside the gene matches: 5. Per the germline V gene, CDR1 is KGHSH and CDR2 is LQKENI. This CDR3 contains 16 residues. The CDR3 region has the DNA TGTGCCAGCTCACCACGGGGGACAGGGTTGACAGATACGCAGTATTTT. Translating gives CASSPRGTGLTDTQYF.

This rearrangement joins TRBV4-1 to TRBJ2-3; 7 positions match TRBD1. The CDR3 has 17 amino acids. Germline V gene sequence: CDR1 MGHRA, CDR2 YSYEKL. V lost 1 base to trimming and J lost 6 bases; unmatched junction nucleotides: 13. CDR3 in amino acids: CASSQGRNRGSVDTQYF. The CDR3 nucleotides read TGCGCCAGCAGCCAAGGACGGAACAGGGGTAGTGTCGATACGCAGTATTTT.

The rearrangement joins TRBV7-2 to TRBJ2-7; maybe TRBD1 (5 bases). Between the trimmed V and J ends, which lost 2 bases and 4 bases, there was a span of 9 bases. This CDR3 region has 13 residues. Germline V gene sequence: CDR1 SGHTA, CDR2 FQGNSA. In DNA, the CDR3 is TGTGCCAGCAGCTTAAACCCAGGGTACGAGCAGTACGTC. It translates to CASSLNPGYEQYV.

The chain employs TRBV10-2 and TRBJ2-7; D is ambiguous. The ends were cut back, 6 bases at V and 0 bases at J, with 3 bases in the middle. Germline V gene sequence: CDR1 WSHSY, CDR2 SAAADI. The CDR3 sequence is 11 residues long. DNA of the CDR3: TGCGCCAGCAGGGGCTCCTACGAGCAGTACGTC. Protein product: CASRGSYEQYV.

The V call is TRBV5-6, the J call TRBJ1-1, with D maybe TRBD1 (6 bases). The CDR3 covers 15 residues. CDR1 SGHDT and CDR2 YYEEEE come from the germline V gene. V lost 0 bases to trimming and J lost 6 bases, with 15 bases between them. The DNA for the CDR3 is TGTGCCAGCAGCTTGGGACAGGAGTTCTTCGCTGAAGCTTTCTTT. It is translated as CASSLGQEFFAEAFF.

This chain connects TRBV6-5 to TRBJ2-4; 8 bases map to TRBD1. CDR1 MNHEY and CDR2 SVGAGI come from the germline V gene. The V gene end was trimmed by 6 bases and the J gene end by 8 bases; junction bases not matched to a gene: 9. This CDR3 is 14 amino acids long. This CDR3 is CASRPGQGSHIQYF. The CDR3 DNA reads TGTGCCAGCAGGCCAGGACAGGGAAGCCACATTCAGTACTTC.

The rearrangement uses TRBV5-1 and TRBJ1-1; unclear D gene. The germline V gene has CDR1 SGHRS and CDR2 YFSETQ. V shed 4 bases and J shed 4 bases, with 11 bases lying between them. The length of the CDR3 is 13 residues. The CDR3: CASSPSEGTEAFF. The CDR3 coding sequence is TGCGCCAGCAGCCCGTCGGAGGGCACTGAAGCTTTCTTT.

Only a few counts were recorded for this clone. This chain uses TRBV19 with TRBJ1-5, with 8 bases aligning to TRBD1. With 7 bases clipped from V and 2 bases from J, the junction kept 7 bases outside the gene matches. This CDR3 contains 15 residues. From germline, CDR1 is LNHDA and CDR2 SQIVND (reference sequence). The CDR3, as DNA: TGTGCCAGTACAATGACAGGGGACGGCAATCAGCCCCAGCATTTT. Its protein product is CASTMTGDGNQPQHF. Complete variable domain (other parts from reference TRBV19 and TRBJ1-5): DGGITQSPKYLFRKEGQNVTLSCEQNLNHDAMYWYRQDPGQGLRLIYYSQIVNDFQKGDIAEGYSVSREKKESFPLTVTSAQKNPTAFYLCASTMTGDGNQPQHFGDGTRLSIL.

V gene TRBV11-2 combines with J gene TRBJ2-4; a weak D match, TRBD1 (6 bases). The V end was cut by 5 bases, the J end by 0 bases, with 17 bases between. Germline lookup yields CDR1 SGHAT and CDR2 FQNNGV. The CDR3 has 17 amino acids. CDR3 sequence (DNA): TGTGCCAGCAGCCCTACCACAGGGAGTCTAGCCAAAAACATTCAGTACTTC. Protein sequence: CASSPTTGSLAKNIQYF.

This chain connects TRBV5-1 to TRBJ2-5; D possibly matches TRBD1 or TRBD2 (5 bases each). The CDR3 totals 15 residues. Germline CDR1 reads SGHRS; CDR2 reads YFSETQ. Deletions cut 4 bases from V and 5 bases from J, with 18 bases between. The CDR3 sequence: CASSPGTLQKETQYF. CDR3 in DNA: TGCGCCAGCAGCCCCGGGACGCTTCAAAAGGAGACCCAGTACTTC.

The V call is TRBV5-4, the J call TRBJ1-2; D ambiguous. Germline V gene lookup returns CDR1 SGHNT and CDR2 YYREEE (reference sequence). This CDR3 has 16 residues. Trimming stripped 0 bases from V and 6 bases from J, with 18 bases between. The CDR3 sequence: CASSLATTGLSHGYTF. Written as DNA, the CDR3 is TGTGCCAGCAGCTTGGCTACTACCGGACTTTCGCATGGCTACACCTTC.

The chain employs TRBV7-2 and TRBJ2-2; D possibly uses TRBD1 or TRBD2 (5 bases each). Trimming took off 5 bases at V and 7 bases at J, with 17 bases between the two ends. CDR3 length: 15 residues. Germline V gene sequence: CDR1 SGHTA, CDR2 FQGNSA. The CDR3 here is CASSQSVGVDGELFF. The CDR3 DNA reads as TGTGCCAGCAGCCAAAGCGTGGGGGTCGACGGGGAGCTGTTTTTT. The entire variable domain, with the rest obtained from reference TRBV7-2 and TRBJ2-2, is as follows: GAGVSQSPSNKVTEKGKDVELRCDPISGHTALYWYRQSLGQGLEFLIYFQGNSAPDKSGLPSDRFSAERTGGSVSTLTIQRTQQEDSAVYLCASSQSVGVDGELFFGEGSRLTVL.